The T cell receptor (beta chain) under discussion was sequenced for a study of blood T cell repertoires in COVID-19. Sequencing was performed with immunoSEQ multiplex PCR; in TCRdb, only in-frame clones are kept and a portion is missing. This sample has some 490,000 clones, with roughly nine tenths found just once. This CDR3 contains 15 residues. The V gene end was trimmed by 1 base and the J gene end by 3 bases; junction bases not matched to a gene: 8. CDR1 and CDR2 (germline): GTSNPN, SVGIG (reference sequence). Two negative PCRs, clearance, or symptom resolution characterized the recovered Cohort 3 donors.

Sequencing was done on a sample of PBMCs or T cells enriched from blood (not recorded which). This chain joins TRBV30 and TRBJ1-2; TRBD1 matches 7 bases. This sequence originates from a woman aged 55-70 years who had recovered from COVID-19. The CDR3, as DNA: TGTGCCTGGAGTGACCCTCAGGGGGGTTACTATGGCTACACCTTC. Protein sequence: CAWSDPQGGYYGYTF.